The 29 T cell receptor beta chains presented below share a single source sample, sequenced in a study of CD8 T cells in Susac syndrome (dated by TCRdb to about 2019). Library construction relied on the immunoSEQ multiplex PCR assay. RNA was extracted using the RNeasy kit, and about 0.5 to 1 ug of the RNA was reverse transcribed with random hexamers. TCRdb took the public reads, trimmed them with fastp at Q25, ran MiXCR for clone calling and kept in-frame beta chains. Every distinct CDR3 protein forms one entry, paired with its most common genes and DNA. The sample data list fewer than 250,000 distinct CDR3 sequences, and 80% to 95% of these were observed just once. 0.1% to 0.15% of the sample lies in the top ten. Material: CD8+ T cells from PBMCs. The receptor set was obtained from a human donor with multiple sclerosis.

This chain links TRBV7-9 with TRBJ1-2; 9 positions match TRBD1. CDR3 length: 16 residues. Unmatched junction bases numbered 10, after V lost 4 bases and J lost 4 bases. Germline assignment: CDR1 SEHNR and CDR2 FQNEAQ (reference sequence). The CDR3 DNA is TGTGCCAGCAGCTATATGGGACAGGGAAGGAGCTATGGCTACACCTTC. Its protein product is CASSYMGQGRSYGYTF.

The DNA for the CDR3 is TGCAGTGCTAGGACCCAGGCCTACGAGCAGTACTTC. Amino acid sequence: CSARTQAYEQYF. The genes are TRBV20-1 and TRBJ2-7; D call uncertain. Trimming removed 3 bases at V and 2 bases at J, with 8 bases between. This CDR3 contains 12 residues. Germline-derived CDR1 and CDR2 are DFQATT and SNEGSKA (reference sequence).

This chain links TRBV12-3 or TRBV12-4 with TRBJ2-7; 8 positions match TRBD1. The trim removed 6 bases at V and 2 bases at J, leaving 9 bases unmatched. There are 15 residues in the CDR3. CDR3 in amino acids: CASSSWTGSPYEQYF. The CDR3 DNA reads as TGTGCCAGCAGCAGTTGGACAGGGTCTCCCTACGAGCAGTACTTC.

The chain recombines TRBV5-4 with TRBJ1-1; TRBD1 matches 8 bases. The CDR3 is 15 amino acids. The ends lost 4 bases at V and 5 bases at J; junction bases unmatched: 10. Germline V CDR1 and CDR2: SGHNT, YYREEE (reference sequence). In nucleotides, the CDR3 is TGTGCCAGCAGCGGACCCGGACAGGGAGGTACTGAAGCTTTCTTT. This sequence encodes CASSGPGQGGTEAFF.

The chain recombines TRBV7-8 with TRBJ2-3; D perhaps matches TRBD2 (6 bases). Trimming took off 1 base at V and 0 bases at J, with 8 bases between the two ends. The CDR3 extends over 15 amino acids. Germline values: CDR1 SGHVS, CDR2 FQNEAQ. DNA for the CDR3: TGTGCCAGCAGCTTAGGGGACTCTAGCACAGATACGCAGTATTTT. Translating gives CASSLGDSSTDTQYF.

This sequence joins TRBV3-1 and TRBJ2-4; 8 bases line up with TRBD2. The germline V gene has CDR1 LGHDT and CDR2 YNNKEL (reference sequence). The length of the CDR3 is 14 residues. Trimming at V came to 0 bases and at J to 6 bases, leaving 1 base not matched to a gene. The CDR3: CASSQEGLGNIQYF. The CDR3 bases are TGTGCCAGCAGCCAAGAGGGACTAGGAAACATTCAGTACTTC.

CDR3 region: CASSDPRGTEAFF. In DNA, the CDR3 is TGTGCCAGCAGTGACCCTCGAGGAACTGAAGCTTTCTTT. V gene TRBV6-5 combines with J gene TRBJ1-1; no clear D gene. Per the germline V gene, CDR1 is MNHEY and CDR2 is SVGAGI. The CDR3 totals 13 residues. Trimming pared 5 bases from V and 5 bases from J, leaving 12 bases between.

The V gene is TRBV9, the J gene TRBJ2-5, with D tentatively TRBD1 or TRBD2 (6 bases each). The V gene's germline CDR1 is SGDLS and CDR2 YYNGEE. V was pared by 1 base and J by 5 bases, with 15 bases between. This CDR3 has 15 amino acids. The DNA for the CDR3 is TGTGCCAGCAGCGTATCCAGCGGAGGGGGGGAGACCCAGTACTTC. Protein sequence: CASSVSSGGGETQYF. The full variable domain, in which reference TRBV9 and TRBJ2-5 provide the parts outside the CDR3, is DSGVTQTPKHLITATGQRVTLRCSPRSGDLSVYWYQQSLDQGLQFLIQYYNGEERAKGNILERFSAQQFPDLHSELNLSSLELGDSALYFCASSVSSGGGETQYFGPGTRLLVL.

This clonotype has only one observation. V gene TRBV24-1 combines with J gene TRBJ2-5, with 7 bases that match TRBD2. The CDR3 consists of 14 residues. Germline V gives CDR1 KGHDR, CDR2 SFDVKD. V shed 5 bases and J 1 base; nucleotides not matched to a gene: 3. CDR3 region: CATSGGGPQETQYF. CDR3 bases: TGTGCCACCAGTGGGGGGGGACCCCAAGAGACCCAGTACTTC.

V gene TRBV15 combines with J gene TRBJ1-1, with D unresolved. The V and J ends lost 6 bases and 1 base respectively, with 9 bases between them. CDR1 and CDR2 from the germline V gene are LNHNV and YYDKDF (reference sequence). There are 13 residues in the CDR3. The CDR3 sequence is CATRVLANTEAFF. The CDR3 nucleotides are TGTGCCACCAGGGTATTAGCGAACACTGAAGCTTTCTTT.

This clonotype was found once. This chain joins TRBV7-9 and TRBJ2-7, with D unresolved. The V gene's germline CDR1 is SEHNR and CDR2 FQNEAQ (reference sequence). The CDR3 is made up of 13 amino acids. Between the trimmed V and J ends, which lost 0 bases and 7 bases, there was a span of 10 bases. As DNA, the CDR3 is TGTGCCAGCAGCTTAGCGTACGAGCGAGAGCAGTACTTC. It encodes CASSLAYEREQYF.

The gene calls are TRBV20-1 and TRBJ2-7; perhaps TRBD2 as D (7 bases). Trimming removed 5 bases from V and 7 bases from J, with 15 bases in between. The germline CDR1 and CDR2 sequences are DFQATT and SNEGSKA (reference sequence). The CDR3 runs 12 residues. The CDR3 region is CSAGGGVGEQYF. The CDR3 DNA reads TGCAGTGCTGGAGGGGGGGTAGGGGAGCAGTACTTC.

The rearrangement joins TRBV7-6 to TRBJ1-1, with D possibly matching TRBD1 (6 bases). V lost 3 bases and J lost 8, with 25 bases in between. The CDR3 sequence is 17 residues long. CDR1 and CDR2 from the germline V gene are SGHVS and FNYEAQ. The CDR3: CASSLGQQGGGSGEAFF. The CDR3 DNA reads TGTGCCAGCAGCTTGGGGCAACAGGGCGGGGGATCCGGGGAAGCTTTCTTT.

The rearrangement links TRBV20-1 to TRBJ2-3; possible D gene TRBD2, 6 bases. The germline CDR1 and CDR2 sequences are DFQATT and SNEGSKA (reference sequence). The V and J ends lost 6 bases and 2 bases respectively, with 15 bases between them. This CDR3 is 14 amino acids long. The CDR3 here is CSAPRSGLTDTQYF. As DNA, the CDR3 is TGCAGTGCCCCGCGTAGCGGACTCACAGATACGCAGTATTTT.

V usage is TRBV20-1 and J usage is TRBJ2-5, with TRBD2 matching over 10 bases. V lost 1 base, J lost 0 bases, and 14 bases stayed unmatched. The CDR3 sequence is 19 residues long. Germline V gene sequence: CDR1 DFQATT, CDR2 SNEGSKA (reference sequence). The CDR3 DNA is TGCAGTGCTAGAGCCTACAGGTCTAGCGGGGGTTCGTACCAAGAGACCCAGTACTTC. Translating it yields CSARAYRSSGGSYQETQYF.

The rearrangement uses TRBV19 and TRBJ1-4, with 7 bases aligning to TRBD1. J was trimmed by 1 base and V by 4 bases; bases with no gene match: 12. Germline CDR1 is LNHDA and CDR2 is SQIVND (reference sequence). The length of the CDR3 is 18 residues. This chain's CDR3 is CASSTDRQGMETNEKLFF. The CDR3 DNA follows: TGTGCCAGTAGTACCGACCGACAGGGTATGGAAACTAATGAAAAACTGTTTTTT.

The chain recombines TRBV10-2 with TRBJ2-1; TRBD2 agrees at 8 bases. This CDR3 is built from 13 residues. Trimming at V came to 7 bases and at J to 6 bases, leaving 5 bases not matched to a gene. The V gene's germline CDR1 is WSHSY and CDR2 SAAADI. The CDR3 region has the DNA TGCGCCAGCATCCCGGGGGGGGGCAATGAGCAGTTCTTC. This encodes CASIPGGGNEQFF.

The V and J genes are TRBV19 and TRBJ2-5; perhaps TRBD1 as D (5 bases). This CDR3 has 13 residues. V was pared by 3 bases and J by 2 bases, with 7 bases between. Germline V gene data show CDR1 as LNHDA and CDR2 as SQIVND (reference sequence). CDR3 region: CASSITGQETQYF. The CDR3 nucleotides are TGTGCCAGTAGTATCACAGGACAAGAGACCCAGTACTTC.

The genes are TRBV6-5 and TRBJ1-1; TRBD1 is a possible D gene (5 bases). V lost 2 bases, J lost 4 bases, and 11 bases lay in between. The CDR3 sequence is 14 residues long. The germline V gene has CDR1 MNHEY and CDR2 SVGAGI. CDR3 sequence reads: CASSYIGGATEAFF. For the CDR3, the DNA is TGTGCCAGCAGTTACATAGGAGGGGCCACTGAAGCTTTCTTT.

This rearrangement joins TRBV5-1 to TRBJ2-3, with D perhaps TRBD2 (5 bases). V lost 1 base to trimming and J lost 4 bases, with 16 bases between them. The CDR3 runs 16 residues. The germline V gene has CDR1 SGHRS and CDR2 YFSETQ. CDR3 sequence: CASSLRTGRHADTQYF. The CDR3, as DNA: TGCGCCAGCAGCTTGAGAACGGGGAGACACGCAGATACGCAGTATTTT.

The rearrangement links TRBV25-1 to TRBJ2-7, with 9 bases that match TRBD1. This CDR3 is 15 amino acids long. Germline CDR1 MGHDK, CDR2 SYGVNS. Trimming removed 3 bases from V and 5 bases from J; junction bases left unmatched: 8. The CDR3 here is CASSDLGTGFDEQYF. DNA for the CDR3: TGTGCCAGCAGTGACCTCGGGACAGGGTTCGACGAGCAGTACTTC.

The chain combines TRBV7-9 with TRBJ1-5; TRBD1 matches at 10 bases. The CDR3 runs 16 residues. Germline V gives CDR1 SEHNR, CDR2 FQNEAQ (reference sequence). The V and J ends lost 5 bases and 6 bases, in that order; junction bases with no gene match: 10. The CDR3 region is CASSPGGQGWVQPQHF. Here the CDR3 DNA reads TGTGCCAGCAGCCCCGGGGGACAGGGGTGGGTTCAGCCCCAGCATTTT.

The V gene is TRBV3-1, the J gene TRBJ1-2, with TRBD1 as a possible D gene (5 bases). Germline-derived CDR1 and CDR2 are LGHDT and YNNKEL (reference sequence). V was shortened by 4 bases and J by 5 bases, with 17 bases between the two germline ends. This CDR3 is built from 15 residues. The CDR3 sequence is CASSPHRGENYGYTF. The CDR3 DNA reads TGTGCCAGCAGCCCTCACAGAGGGGAAAATTATGGCTACACCTTC.

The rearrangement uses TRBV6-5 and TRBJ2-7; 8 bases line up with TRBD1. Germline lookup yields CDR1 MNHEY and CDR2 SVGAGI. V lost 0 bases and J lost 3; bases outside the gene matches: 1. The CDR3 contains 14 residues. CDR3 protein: CASSYSDRDYEQYF. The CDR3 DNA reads TGTGCCAGCAGTTACTCGGACAGGGACTACGAGCAGTACTTC.

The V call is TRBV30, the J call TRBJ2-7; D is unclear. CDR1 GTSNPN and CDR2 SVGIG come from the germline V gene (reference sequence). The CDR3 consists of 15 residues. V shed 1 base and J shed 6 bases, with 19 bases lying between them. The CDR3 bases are TGTGCCTGGAGTGAACCGGCCGTCCATCGTCTCGAGCAGTACTTC. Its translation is CAWSEPAVHRLEQYF.

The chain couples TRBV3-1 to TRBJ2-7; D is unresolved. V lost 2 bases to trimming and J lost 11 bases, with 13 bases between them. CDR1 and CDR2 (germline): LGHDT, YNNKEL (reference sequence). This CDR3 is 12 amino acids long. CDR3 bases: TGTGCCAGCAGCCAAACCTTCCAAGAGAAGTACTTC. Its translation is CASSQTFQEKYF.

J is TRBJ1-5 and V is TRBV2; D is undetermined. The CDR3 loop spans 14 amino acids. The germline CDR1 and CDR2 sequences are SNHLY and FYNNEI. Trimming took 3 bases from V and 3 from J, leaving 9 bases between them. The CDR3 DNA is TGTGCCAGCAGTGACTTAGCGGTCAATCAGCCCCAGCATTTT. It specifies CASSDLAVNQPQHF.

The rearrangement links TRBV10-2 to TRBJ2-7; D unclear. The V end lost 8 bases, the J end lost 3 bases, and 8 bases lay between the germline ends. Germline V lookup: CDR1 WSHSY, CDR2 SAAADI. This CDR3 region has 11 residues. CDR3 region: CASGNYYEQYF. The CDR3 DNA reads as TGCGCCAGCGGAAACTACTACGAGCAGTACTTC.

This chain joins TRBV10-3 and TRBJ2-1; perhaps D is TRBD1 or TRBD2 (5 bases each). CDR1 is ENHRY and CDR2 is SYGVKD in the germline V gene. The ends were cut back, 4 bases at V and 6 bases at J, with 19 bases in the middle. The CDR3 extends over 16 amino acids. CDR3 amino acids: CAISGGPQPEGNEQFF. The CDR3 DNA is TGTGCCATCAGTGGGGGACCGCAACCCGAAGGCAATGAGCAGTTCTTC.